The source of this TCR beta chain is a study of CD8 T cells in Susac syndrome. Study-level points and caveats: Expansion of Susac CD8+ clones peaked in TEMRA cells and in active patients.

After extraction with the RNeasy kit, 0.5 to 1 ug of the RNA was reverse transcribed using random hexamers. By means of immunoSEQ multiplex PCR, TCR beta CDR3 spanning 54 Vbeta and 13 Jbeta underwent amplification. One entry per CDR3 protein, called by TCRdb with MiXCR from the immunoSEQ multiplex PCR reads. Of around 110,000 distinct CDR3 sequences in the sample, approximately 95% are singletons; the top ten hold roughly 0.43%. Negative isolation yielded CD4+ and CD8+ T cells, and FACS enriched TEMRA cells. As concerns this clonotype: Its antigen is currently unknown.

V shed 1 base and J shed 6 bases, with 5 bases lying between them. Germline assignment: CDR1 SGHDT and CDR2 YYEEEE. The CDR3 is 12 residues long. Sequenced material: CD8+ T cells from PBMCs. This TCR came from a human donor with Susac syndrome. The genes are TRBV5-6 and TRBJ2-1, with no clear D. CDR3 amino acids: CASSLNGNEQFF. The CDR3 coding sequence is TGTGCCAGCAGCTTGAACGGCAATGAGCAGTTCTTC.